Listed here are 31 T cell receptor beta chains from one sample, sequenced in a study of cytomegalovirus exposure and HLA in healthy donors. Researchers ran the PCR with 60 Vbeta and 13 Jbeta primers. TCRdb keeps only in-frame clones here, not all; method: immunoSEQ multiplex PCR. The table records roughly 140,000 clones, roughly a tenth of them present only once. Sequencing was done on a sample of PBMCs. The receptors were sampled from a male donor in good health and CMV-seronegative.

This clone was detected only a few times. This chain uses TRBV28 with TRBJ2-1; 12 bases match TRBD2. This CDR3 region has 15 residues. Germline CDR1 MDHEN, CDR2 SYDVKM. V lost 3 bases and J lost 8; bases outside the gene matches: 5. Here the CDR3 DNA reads TGTGCCAGCAGTTTCTGGACTAGCGGGAATGATGAGCAGTTCTTC. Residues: CASSFWTSGNDEQFF.

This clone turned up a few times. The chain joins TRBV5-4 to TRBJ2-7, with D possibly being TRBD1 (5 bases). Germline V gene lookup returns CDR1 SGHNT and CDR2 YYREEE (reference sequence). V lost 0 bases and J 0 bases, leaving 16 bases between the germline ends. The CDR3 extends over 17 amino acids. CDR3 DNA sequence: TGTGCCAGCAGCTTGGCGGTCGGAACAGGCGACTCCTACGAGCAGTACTTC. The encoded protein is CASSLAVGTGDSYEQYF. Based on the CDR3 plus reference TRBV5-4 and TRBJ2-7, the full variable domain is ETGVTQSPTHLIKTRGQQVTLRCSSQSGHNTVSWYQQALGQGPQFIFQYYREEENGRGNFPPRFSGLQFPNYSSELNVNALELDDSALYLCASSLAVGTGDSYEQYFGPGTRLTVT.

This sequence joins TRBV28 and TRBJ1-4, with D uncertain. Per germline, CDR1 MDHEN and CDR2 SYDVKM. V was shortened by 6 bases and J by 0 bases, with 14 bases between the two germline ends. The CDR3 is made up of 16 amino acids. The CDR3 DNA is TGTGCCAGCAGCATCCGAGGCTTTGCAACTAATGAAAAACTGTTTTTT. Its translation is CASSIRGFATNEKLFF.

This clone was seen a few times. CDR3 region: CASRPTGTSRNIQYF. The CDR3 nucleotides read TGTGCCAGCAGGCCTACCGGGACTAGTAGAAACATTCAGTACTTC. V usage is TRBV7-2 and J usage is TRBJ2-4, with 8 bases matching TRBD2. This CDR3 region has 15 residues. V dropped 6 bases and J dropped 6; count of bases not matched to a gene: 10. Germline V gene lookup returns CDR1 SGHTA and CDR2 FQGNSA.

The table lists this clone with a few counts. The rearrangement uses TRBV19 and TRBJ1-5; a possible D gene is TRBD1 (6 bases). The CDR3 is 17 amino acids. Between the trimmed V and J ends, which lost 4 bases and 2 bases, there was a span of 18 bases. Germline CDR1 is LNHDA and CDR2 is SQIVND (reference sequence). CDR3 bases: TGTGCCAGTAGTAACCACCTCAGGGGTTCGGGCAATCAGCCCCAGCATTTT. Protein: CASSNHLRGSGNQPQHF.

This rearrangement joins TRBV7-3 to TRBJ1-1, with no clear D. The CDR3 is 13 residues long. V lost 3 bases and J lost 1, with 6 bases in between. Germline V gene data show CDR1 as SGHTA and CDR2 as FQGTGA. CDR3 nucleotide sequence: TGTGCCAGCAGCTTTTCAGGGAACACTGAAGCTTTCTTT. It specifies CASSFSGNTEAFF.

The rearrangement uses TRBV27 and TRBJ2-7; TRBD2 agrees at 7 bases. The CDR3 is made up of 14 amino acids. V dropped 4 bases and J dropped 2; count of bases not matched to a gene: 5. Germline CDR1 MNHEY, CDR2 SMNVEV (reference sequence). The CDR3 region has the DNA TGTGCCAGCAGTTCAGCGGGAAACCCCTACGAGCAGTACTTC. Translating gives CASSSAGNPYEQYF.

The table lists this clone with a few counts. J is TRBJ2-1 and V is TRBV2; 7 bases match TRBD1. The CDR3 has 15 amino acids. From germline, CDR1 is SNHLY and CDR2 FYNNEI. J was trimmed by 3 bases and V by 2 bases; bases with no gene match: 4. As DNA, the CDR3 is TGTGCCAGCAGTGAAAACAGGGGTCTCTACAATGAGCAGTTCTTC. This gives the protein CASSENRGLYNEQFF.

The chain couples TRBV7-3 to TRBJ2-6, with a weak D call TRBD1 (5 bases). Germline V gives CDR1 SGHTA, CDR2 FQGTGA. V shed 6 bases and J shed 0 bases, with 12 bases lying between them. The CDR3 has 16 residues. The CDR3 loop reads CASRPDTNSGANVLTF. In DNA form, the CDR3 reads TGTGCCAGCAGACCGGACACAAACTCTGGGGCCAACGTCCTGACTTTC.

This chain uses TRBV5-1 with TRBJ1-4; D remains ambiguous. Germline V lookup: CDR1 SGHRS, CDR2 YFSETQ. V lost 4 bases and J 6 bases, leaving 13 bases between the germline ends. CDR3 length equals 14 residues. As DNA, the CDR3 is TGCGCCAGCAGCCCCTCTCGGGAGCATGAAAAACTGTTTTTT. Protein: CASSPSREHEKLFF.

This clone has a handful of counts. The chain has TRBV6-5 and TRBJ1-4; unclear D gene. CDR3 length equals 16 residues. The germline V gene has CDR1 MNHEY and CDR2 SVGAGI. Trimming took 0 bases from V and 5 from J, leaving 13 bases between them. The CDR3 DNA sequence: TGTGCCAGCAGTTACTCGCTAGCTGGGAACAATGAAAAACTGTTTTTT. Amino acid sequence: CASSYSLAGNNEKLFF.

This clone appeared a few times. The CDR3 is CASSQDRGGAQNTQYF. The CDR3 nucleotides read TGCGCCAGCAGCCAAGATCGAGGGGGGGCACAGAATACGCAGTATTTT. The rearrangement joins TRBV4-3 to TRBJ2-3; tentative D call: TRBD2 (7 bases). This CDR3 contains 16 residues. V lost 0 bases and J 7 bases, leaving 17 bases between the germline ends. Germline assignment: CDR1 LGHNA and CDR2 YSLEER.

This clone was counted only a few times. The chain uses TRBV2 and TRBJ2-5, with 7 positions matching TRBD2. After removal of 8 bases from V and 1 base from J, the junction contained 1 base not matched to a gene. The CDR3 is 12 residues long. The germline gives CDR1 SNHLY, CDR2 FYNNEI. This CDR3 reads CASGTIQETQYF. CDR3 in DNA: TGTGCCAGCGGGACTATCCAAGAGACCCAGTACTTC.

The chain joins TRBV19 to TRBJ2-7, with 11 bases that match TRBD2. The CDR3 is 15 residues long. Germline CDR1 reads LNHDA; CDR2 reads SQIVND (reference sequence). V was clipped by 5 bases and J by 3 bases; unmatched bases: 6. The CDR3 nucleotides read TGTGCCAGTAGTGGGACTAGCGGACGACTCTACGAGCAGTACTTC. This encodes CASSGTSGRLYEQYF.

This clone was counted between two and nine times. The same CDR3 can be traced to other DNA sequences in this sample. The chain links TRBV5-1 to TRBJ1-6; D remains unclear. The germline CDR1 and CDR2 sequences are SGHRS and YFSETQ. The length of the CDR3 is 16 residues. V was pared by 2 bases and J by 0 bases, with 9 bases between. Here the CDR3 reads CASSFEEASYNSPLHF. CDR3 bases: TGCGCCAGCAGCTTCGAGGAGGCCTCCTATAATTCACCCCTCCACTTT.

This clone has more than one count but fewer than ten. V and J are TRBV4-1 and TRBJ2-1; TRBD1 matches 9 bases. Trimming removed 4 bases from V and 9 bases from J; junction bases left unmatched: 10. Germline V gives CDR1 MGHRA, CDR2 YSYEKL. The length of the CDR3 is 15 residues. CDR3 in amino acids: CASSPTGTGTFEQFF. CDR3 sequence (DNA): TGCGCCAGCAGCCCGACCGGGACAGGGACCTTTGAGCAGTTCTTC.

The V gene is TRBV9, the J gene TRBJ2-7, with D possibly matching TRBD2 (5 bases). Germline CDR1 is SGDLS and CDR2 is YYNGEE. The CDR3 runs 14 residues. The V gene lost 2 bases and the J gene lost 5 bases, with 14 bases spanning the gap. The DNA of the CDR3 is TGTGCCAGCAGCGTTAGCCCAACGGAGGACGAGCAGTACTTC. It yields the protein CASSVSPTEDEQYF.

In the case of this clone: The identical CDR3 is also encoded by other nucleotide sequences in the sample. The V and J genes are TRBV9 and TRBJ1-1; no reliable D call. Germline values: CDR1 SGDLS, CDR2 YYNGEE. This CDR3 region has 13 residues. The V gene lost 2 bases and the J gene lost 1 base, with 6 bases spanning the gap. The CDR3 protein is CASSVSGNTEAFF. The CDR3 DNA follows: TGTGCCAGCAGCGTTAGCGGGAACACTGAAGCTTTCTTT. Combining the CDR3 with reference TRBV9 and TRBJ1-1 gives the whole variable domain DSGVTQTPKHLITATGQRVTLRCSPRSGDLSVYWYQQSLDQGLQFLIQYYNGEERAKGNILERFSAQQFPDLHSELNLSSLELGDSALYFCASSVSGNTEAFFGQGTRLTVV.

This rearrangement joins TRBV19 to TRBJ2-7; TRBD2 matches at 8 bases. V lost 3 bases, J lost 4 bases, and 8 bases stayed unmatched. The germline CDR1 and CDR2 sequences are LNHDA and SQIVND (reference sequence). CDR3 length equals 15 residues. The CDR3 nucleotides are TGTGCCAGTAGTATGGACGGGAGGGGTTCTTACGAGCAGTACTTC. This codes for CASSMDGRGSYEQYF.

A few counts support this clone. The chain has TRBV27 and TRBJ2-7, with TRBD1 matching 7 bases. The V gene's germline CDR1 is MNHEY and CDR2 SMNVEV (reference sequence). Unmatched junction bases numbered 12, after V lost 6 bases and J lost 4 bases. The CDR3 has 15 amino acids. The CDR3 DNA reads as TGTGCCAGCAGCGCCCTGGACAGGACTTTATACGAGCAGTACTTC. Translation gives CASSALDRTLYEQYF.

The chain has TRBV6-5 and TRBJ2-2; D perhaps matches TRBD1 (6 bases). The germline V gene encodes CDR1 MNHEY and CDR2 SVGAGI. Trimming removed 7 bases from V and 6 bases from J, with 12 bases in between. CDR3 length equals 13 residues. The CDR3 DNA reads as TGTGCCAGCACTTATACAGGGTCCGGGGAGCTGTTTTTT. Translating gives CASTYTGSGELFF.

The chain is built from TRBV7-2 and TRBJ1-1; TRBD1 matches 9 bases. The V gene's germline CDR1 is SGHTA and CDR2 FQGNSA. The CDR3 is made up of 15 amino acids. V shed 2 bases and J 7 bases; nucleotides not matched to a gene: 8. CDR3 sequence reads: CASSLRDRASHEAFF. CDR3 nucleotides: TGTGCCAGCAGCTTAAGGGACAGGGCCTCCCATGAAGCTTTCTTT. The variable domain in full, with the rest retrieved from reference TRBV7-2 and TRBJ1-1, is GAGVSQSPSNKVTEKGKDVELRCDPISGHTALYWYRQSLGQGLEFLIYFQGNSAPDKSGLPSDRFSAERTGGSVSTLTIQRTQQEDSAVYLCASSLRDRASHEAFFGQGTRLTVV.

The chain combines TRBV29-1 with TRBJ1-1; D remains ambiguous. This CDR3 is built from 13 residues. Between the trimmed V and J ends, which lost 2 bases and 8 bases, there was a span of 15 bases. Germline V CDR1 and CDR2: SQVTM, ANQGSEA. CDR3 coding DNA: TGCAGCGTTGAACCGTTGAGGGAGGGAGAAGCTTTCTTT. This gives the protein CSVEPLREGEAFF.

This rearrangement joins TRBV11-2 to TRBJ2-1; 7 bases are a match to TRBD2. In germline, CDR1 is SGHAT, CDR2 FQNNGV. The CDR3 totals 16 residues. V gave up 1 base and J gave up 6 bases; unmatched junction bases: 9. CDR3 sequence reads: CASSLVGTTLGNEQFF. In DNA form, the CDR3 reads TGTGCCAGCAGCTTAGTAGGGACTACCTTGGGCAATGAGCAGTTCTTC.

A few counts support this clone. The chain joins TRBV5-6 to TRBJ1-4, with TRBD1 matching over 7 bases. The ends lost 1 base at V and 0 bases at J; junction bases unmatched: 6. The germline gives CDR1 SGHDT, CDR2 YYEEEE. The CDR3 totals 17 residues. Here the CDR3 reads CASSLMAGGSTNEKLFF. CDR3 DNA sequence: TGTGCCAGCAGCTTGATGGCAGGGGGATCAACTAATGAAAAACTGTTTTTT.

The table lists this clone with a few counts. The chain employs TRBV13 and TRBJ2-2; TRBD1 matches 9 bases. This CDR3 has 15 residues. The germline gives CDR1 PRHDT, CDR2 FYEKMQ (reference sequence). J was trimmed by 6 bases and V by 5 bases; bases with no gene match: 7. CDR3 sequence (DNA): TGTGCCAGCAGCACGGGACAGGGTAAGCCCGGGGAGCTGTTTTTT. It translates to CASSTGQGKPGELFF.

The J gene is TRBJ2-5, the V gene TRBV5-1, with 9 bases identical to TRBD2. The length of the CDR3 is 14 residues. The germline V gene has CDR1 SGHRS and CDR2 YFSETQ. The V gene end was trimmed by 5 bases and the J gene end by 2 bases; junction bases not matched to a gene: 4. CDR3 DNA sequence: TGCGCCAGCAGGACTAGCGGAGCTCAAGAGACCCAGTACTTC. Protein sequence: CASRTSGAQETQYF.

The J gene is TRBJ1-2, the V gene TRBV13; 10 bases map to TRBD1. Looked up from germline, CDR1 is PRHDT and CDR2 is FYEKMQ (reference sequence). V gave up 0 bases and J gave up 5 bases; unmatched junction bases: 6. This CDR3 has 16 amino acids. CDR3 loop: CASSLGRGQGPYGYTF. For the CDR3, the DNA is TGTGCCAGCAGCTTAGGCCGGGGACAGGGGCCTTATGGCTACACCTTC.

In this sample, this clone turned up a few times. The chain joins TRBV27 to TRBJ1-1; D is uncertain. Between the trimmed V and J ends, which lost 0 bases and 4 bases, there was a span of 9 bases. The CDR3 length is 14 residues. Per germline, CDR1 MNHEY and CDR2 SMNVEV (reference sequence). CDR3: CASSLSGESTEAFF. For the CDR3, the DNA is TGTGCCAGCAGTTTATCCGGGGAGAGCACTGAAGCTTTCTTT.

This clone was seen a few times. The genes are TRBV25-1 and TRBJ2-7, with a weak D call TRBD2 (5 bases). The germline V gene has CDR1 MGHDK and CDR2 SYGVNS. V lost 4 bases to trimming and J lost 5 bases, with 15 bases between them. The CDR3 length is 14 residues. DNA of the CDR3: TGTGCCAGCAGTGCCCCGGGGTTCATCCACGAGCAGTACTTC. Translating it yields CASSAPGFIHEQYF.

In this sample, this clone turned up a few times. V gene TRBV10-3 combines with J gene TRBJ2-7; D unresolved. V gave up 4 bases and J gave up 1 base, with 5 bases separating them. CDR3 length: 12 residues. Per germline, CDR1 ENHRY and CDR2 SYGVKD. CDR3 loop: CAISGQSYEQYF. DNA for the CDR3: TGTGCCATCAGTGGGCAATCCTACGAGCAGTACTTC.